What follows are 6 T cell receptor beta chains derived from one specimen sequenced in a study of TIL therapy for anti-PD-1-resistant metastatic lung cancer. Time point defined: pre-treatment sample, taken before nivolumab and TIL therapy. This was the immunoSEQ v3 assay. Sequencing used immunoSEQ multiplex PCR; TCRdb keeps in-frame clones, though not all of them. Of 50,000 to 65,000 clones in the sample, about 81% were seen once. Sequencing was performed on blood, taken at baseline. Source of these receptors: a person aged 25 to 80 with non-small cell lung cancer.

This clone was observed once. The V and J genes are TRBV30 and TRBJ1-4, with a tentative D call TRBD1 (6 bases). Trimming removed 3 bases from V and 1 base from J, with 9 bases in between. Germline V gene lookup returns CDR1 GTSNPN and CDR2 SVGIG (reference sequence). CDR3 length: 14 amino acids. The CDR3 sequence: CAWREQGTNEKLFF. The CDR3 bases are TGTGCCTGGAGGGAACAGGGAACTAATGAAAAACTGTTTTTT. Full variable domain (rest looked up from reference TRBV30 and TRBJ1-4): SQTIHQWPATLVQPVGSPLSLECTVEGTSNPNLYWYRQAAGRGLQLLFYSVGIGQISSEVPQNLSASRPQDRQFILSSKKLLLSDSGFYLCAWREQGTNEKLFFGSGTQLSVL.

The chain links TRBV6-5 to TRBJ2-7, with D hard to call. Per the germline V gene, CDR1 is MNHEY and CDR2 is SVGAGI. V was trimmed by 9 bases and J by 1 base, leaving 10 bases between them. CDR3 length: 12 residues. CDR3 protein: CARRRASYEQYF. The CDR3 DNA sequence: TGTGCCAGGCGCAGAGCTTCCTACGAGCAGTACTTC.

The chain recombines TRBV5-1 with TRBJ2-2, with 8 positions matching TRBD1. Germline CDR1 and CDR2: SGHRS and YFSETQ. After removal of 3 bases from V and 2 bases from J, the junction contained 12 bases not matched to a gene. This CDR3 spans 18 amino acids. The CDR3 protein is CASSWPRDRSSNTGELFF. CDR3 coding DNA: TGCGCCAGCAGCTGGCCTCGGGACAGGTCTTCAAACACCGGGGAGCTGTTTTTT. The whole variable domain, filled in from reference TRBV5-1 and TRBJ2-2, reads KAGVTQTPRYLIKTRGQQVTLSCSPISGHRSVSWYQQTPGQGLQFLFEYFSETQRNKGNFPGRFSGRQFSNSRSEMNVSTLELGDSALYLCASSWPRDRSSNTGELFFGEGSRLTVL.

V gene TRBV7-2 combines with J gene TRBJ1-3, with D maybe TRBD1 (6 bases). The CDR3 totals 16 residues. Trimming cost V 4 bases and J 0 bases, with 13 bases left between them. From germline, CDR1 is SGHTA and CDR2 FQGNSA. The CDR3: CASSSRGGISGNTIYF. The CDR3 bases are TGTGCCAGCAGCTCCCGAGGGGGGATCTCTGGAAACACCATATATTTT. The entire variable domain, with the rest obtained from reference TRBV7-2 and TRBJ1-3, is as follows: GAGVSQSPSNKVTEKGKDVELRCDPISGHTALYWYRQSLGQGLEFLIYFQGNSAPDKSGLPSDRFSAERTGGSVSTLTIQRTQQEDSAVYLCASSSRGGISGNTIYFGEGSWLTVV.

CDR3 sequence reads: CASSSGTSTLNEKLFF. In DNA form, the CDR3 reads TGTGCCAGCAGTTCCGGGACCTCCACATTGAATGAAAAACTGTTTTTT. This chain joins TRBV5-5 and TRBJ1-4, with D possibly matching TRBD1 (5 bases). Germline V CDR1 and CDR2: SGHKS, YYEKEE (reference sequence). Trimming removed 5 bases at V and 5 bases at J, with 19 bases between. The CDR3 has 16 residues.

This clone was counted between two and nine times. CDR3 residues: CASSTRTSGGVYF. CDR3 coding DNA: TGTGCCAGTAGTACACGGACTAGCGGGGGTGTCTACTTC. The V gene is TRBV19, the J gene TRBJ2-5; 13 bases line up with TRBD2. The CDR3 has 13 amino acids. Germline CDR1 is LNHDA and CDR2 is SQIVND (reference sequence). Losses at the gene ends were 4 bases for V and 14 bases for J; bases not matched to a gene: 7.